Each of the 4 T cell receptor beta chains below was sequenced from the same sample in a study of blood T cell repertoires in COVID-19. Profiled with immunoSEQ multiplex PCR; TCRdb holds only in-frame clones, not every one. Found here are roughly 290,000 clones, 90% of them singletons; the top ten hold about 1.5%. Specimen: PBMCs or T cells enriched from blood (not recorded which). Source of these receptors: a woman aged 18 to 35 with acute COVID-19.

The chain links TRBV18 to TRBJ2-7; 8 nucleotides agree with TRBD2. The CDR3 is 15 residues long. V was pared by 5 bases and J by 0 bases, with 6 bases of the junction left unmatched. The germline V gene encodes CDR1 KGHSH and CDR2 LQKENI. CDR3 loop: CASSSTSGISYEQYF. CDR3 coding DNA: TGTGCCAGCTCATCCACTAGCGGCATCTCCTACGAGCAGTACTTC.

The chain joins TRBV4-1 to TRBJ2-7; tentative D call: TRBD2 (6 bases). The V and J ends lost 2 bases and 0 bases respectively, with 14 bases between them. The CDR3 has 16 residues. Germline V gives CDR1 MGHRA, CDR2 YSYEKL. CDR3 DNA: TGCGCCAGCAGCCAATCCCCCTTGCGGGGCTCCTACGAGCAGTACTTC. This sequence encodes CASSQSPLRGSYEQYF.

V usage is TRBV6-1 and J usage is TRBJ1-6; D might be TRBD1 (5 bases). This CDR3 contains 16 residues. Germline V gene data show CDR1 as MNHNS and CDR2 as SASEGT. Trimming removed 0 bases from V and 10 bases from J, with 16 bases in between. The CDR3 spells CASSEAVGGRGSPLHF. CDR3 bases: TGTGCCAGCAGTGAAGCGGTGGGGGGTAGAGGCTCACCCCTCCACTTT.

CDR3 in amino acids: CASSFKTGLSSYNEQFF. As DNA, the CDR3 is TGCGCCAGCAGCTTTAAGACAGGGCTGAGCTCCTACAATGAGCAGTTCTTC. The V gene is TRBV5-1, the J gene TRBJ2-1; 7 bases are a match to TRBD1. Germline V gene lookup returns CDR1 SGHRS and CDR2 YFSETQ. Germline trimming cut 2 bases from V and 0 bases from J; bases unmatched to any gene: 8. There are 17 residues in the CDR3.